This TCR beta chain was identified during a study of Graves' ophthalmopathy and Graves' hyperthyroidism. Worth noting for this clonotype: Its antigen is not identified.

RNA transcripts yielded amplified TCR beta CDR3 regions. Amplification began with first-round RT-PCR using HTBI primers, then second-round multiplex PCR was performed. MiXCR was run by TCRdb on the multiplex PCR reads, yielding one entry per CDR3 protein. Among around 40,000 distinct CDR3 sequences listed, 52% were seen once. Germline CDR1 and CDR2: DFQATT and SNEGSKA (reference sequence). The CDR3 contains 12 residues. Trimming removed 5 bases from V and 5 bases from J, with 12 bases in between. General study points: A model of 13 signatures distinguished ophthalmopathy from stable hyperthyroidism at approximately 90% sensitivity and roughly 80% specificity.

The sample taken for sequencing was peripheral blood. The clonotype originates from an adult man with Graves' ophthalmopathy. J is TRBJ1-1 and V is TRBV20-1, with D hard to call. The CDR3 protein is CSAPERRTEAFF. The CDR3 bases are TGCAGTGCTCCGGAGAGGCGGACTGAAGCTTTCTTT.